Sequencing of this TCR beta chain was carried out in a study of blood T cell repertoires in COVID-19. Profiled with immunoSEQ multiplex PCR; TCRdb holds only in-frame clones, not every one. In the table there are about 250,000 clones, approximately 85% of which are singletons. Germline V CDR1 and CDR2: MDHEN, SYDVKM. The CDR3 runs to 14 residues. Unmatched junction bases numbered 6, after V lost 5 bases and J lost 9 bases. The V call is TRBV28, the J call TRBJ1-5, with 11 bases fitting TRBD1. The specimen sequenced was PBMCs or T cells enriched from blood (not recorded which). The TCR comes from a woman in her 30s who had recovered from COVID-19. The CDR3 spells CASSPRTGGLPQHF. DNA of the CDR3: TGTGCCAGCAGTCCACGGACAGGGGGCTTGCCCCAGCATTTT.